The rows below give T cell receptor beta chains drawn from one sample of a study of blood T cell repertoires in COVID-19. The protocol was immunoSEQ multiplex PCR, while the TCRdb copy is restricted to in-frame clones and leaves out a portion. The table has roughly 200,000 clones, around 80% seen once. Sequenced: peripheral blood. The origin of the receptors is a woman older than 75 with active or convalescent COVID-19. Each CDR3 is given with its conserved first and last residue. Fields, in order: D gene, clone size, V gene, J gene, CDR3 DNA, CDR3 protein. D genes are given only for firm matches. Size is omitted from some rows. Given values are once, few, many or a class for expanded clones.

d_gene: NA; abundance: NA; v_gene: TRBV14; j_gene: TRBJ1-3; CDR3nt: TGTGCCAGCAGCCGTACAGGAAGCTCTGGAAACACCATATATTTT; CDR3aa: CASSRTGSSGNTIYF
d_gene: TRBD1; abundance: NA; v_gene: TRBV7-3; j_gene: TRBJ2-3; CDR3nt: TGTGCCAGCAGCTTCTCCGGGGCAGGGGGCGATACGCAGTATTTT; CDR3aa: CASSFSGAGGDTQYF
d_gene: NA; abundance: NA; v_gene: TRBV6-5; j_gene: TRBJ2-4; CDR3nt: TGTGCCAGCAGTTACGACAGCTACAAAAACATTCAGTACTTC; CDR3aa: CASSYDSYKNIQYF
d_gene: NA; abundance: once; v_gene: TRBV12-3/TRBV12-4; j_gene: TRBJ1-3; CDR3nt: TGTGCCTTAAAGAGCTCTGGAAACACCATATATTTT; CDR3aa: CALKSSGNTIYF
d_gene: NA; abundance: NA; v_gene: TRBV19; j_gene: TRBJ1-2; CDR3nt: TGTGCCAGTAGTATAGCTTCAGGCCCCTATGGCTACACCTTC; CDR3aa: CASSIASGPYGYTF
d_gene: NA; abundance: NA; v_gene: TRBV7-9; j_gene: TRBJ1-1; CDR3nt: TGTGCCAGCAGCCTGACAGGTCCGAACACTGAAGCTTTCTTT; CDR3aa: CASSLTGPNTEAFF
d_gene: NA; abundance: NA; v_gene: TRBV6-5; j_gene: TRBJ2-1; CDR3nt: TGTGCCAGCAGTTACTCGACAGAATACTACAATGAGCAGTTCTTC; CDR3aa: CASSYSTEYYNEQFF
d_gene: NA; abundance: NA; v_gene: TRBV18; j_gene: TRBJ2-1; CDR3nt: TGTGCCAGCTCACTCCGGAGGACAGACTACAATGAGCAGTTCTTC; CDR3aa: CASSLRRTDYNEQFF
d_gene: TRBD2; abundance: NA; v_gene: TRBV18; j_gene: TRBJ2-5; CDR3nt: TGTGCCAGCTCACCATCCGCTAGCGGCCAAGAGACCCAGTACTTC; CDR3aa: CASSPSASGQETQYF
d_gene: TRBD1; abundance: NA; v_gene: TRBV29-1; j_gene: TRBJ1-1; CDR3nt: TGCAGCGTTAGGACAGGGTACAACACTGAAGCTTTCTTT; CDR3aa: CSVRTGYNTEAFF
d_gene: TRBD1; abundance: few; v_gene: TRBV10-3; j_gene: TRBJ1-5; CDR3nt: TGTGCCACCAAAGACAGGGCCAGTAGCAATCAGCCCCAGCATTTT; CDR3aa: CATKDRASSNQPQHF
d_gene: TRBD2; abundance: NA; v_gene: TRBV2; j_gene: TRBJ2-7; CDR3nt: TGTGCCAGCAGTGAATTAGGCGGGGGGCCGTACTTC; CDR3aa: CASSELGGGPYF
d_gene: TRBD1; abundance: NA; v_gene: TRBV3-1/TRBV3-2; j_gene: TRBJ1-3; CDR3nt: TGTGCCAGCAGTCAATCAGGGGGCGCGGGAAACACCATATATTTT; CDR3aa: CASSQSGGAGNTIYF
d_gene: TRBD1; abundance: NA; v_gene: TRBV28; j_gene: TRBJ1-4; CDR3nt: TGTGCCAGCAGCACGACAGGGCCACGACTTTTT; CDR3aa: CASSTTGPRLF
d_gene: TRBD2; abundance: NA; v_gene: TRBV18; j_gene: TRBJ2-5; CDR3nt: TGTGCCAGCTCACTTCCCGGGACTAGCGGGAAAGAGACCCAGTACTTC; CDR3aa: CASSLPGTSGKETQYF
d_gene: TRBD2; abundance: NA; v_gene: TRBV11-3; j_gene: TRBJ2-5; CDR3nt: TGTGCCAGCAGCCCTCTTCCAGCGGGGGAGGACTGGTCGACCCAGTACTTC; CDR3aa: CASSPLPAGEDWSTQYF
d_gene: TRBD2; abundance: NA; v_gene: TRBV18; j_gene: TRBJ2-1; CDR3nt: TGTGCCAGCTCACCAGGGGTAAGCGGGGGTCGGACCAATGAGCAGTTCTTC; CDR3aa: CASSPGVSGGRTNEQFF
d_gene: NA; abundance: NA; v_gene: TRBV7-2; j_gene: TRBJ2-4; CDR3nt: TGTGCCAGCAGCCCCCCCGGGGGGCCCCGGTGGATTCAGTACTTC; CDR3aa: CASSPPGGPRWIQYF
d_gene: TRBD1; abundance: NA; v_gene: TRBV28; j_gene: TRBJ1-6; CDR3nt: TGTGCCAGCAGCCAATATGGGACAGGGGGCTCCTATAATTCACCCCTCCACTTT; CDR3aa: CASSQYGTGGSYNSPLHF
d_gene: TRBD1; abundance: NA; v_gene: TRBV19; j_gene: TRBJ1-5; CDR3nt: TGTGCCAGTAGTGGGACAGGTTTCAATCAGCCCCAGCATTTT; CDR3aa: CASSGTGFNQPQHF
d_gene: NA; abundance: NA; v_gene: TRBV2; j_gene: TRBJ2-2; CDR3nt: TGTGCCAGCAGTGAACAGGGGACCGGGGAGCTGTTTTTT; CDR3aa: CASSEQGTGELFF
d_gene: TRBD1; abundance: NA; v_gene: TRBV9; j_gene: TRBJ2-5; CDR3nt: TGTGCCAGCAGCGTAGGAGCAGGGGGTACTCAAGAGACCCAGTACTTC; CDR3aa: CASSVGAGGTQETQYF
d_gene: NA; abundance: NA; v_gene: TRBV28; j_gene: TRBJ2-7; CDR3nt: TGTGCCAGCAGTACTCCAGGCGTAGAGCAGTACTTC; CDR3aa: CASSTPGVEQYF
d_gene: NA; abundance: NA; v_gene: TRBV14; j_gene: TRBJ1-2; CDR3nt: TGTGCCAGCAGCCAAGAACAGTATGGCTACACCTTC; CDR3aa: CASSQEQYGYTF
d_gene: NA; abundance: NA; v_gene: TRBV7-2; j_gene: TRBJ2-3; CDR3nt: TGTGCCAGCAGCTTAGACCAGGGCACAGATACGCAGTATTTT; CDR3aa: CASSLDQGTDTQYF
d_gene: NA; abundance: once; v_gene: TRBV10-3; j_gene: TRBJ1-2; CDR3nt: TGTGCCATCAGTGAGTCGAGCTATGGCTACACCTTC; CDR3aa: CAISESSYGYTF
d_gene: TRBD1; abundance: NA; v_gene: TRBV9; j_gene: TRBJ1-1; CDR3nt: TGTGCCAGCAGCGCGGTACAGGGGGCCCCGAACACTGAAGCTTTCTTT; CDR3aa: CASSAVQGAPNTEAFF